The 27 T cell receptor beta chains presented below share a single source sample, sequenced in a study of shared clonotypes between healthy human individuals. Clones were sequenced by immunoSEQ multiplex PCR, and TCRdb holds only the in-frame ones, with some missing. The table has a few million clones, about 93% seen once; the top ten hold 1.5% to 2%. Naive-designated CD8 cells lacked CD45RO, were positively enriched for CCR7, and omitted terminally differentiated effector memory CD45RA+ cells. Sequenced input: naive CD8+ T cells from PBMCs. The origin of the receptors is a young man in good health. Some clones in this sample may be carry-over from other donors' samples.

The genes are TRBV27 and TRBJ2-5, with 10 nucleotides matching TRBD2. Germline CDR1 is MNHEY and CDR2 is SMNVEV (reference sequence). V lost 0 bases and J lost 4; bases outside the gene matches: 11. This CDR3 is 18 amino acids long. The CDR3 sequence is CASSLSTSLAGVRETQYF. DNA of the CDR3: TGTGCCAGCAGTTTATCGACCAGTCTAGCGGGAGTAAGAGAGACCCAGTACTTC.

The chain recombines TRBV9 with TRBJ1-2, with D maybe TRBD1 (5 bases). CDR1 and CDR2 from the germline V gene are SGDLS and YYNGEE. Trimming left V 0 bases short and J 8 bases short, with 20 bases between. The CDR3 is made up of 16 amino acids. The CDR3 spells CASSVDPGTLYGGYTF. The CDR3 DNA is TGTGCCAGCAGCGTAGACCCCGGGACCCTCTACGGCGGCTACACCTTC. The whole variable domain, remainder taken from reference TRBV9 and TRBJ1-2, is DSGVTQTPKHLITATGQRVTLRCSPRSGDLSVYWYQQSLDQGLQFLIQYYNGEERAKGNILERFSAQQFPDLHSELNLSSLELGDSALYFCASSVDPGTLYGGYTFGSGTRLTVV.

The chain has TRBV5-8 and TRBJ2-7; 11 bases map to TRBD2. Germline CDR1 is SGHTS and CDR2 is YDEGEE. There are 14 residues in the CDR3. J lost 2 bases, V lost 4 bases, and 2 bases had no gene match. The CDR3: CASSLAGGAYEQYF. The CDR3 region has the DNA TGTGCCAGCAGCCTAGCGGGAGGAGCCTACGAGCAGTACTTC.

The rearrangement joins TRBV25-1 to TRBJ2-3; 15 positions match TRBD2. This CDR3 region has 17 residues. Per the germline V gene, CDR1 is MGHDK and CDR2 is SYGVNS. With V trimmed by 8 bases and J by 4 bases, 10 bases remained unmatched. CDR3 in amino acids: CASRGTSGRKSADTQYF. For the CDR3, the DNA is TGTGCCAGCCGGGGGACTAGCGGGAGGAAGTCAGCAGATACGCAGTATTTT.

The J gene is TRBJ2-7, the V gene TRBV5-1; D perhaps matches TRBD1 (7 bases). This CDR3 spans 15 amino acids. Germline CDR1 and CDR2: SGHRS and YFSETQ. The germline V and J ends were trimmed by 3 bases and 4 bases, with 17 bases remaining between them. Here the CDR3 reads CASSSGGTVRYEQYF. The CDR3 DNA follows: TGCGCCAGCAGCTCAGGGGGGACGGTGAGATACGAGCAGTACTTC.

This clone was counted a few times. The chain uses TRBV6-1 and TRBJ2-1, with 12 bases matching TRBD2. The CDR3 contains 15 residues. Germline lookup yields CDR1 MNHNS and CDR2 SASEGT. V was pared by 3 bases and J by 4 bases, with 1 base of the junction left unmatched. The CDR3: CASSETSGSYNEQFF. The CDR3 DNA sequence: TGTGCCAGCAGTGAGACTAGCGGGAGTTACAATGAGCAGTTCTTC.

The chain couples TRBV7-8 to TRBJ2-5; D is undetermined. Germline assignment: CDR1 SGHVS and CDR2 FQNEAQ. V was trimmed by 2 bases and J by 1 base, leaving 11 bases between them. This CDR3 contains 15 residues. CDR3 in DNA: TGTGCCAGCAGCTTAACGGTCCAGATCCAAGAGACCCAGTACTTC. Residues: CASSLTVQIQETQYF.

This sequence joins TRBV4-1 and TRBJ2-1; 9 bases are shared with TRBD2. The V gene's germline CDR1 is MGHRA and CDR2 YSYEKL. This CDR3 is built from 16 residues. The V and J ends lost 4 bases and 3 bases, in that order; junction bases with no gene match: 7. The CDR3 protein is CASSLGGLAYYNEQFF. CDR3 nucleotides: TGCGCCAGCAGCCTCGGGGGACTAGCTTACTACAATGAGCAGTTCTTC.

The chain joins TRBV15 to TRBJ2-5; D ambiguous. Germline lookup yields CDR1 LNHNV and CDR2 YYDKDF (reference sequence). Between the trimmed V and J ends, which lost 5 bases and 2 bases, there was a span of 12 bases. The CDR3 totals 14 residues. This chain's CDR3 is CATSLGAYQETQYF. In DNA, the CDR3 is TGTGCCACCAGCCTGGGTGCATATCAAGAGACCCAGTACTTC. The full variable domain, completed using reference TRBV15 and TRBJ2-5, is DAMVIQNPRYQVTQFGKPVTLSCSQTLNHNVMYWYQQKSSQAPKLLFHYYDKDFNNEADTPDNFQSRRPNTSFCFLDIRSPGLGDTAMYLCATSLGAYQETQYFGPGTRLLVL.

V usage is TRBV13 and J usage is TRBJ1-1; possibly TRBD1 for D (5 bases). CDR1 PRHDT and CDR2 FYEKMQ come from the germline V gene (reference sequence). The V end lost 3 bases, the J end lost 3 bases, and 14 bases lay between the germline ends. The CDR3 consists of 15 residues. CDR3 sequence reads: CASSFGTGADTEAFF. DNA of the CDR3: TGTGCCAGCAGCTTCGGAACAGGTGCTGACACTGAAGCTTTCTTT.

A remark on this clone: A read error may produce the germline difference seen at one junction end. The chain recombines TRBV9 with TRBJ2-7; 8 bases match TRBD1. The CDR3 sequence is 10 residues long. CDR1 SGDLS and CDR2 YYNGEE come from the germline V gene. CDR3 amino acids: CRGPRLEQYF. The CDR3, as DNA: TGCAGGGGGCCCCGGCTCGAGCAGTACTTC. The complete variable domain, with remaining parts taken from reference TRBV9 and TRBJ2-7, reads DSGVTQTPKHLITATGQRVTLRCSPRSGDLSVYWYQQSLDQGLQFLIQYYNGEERAKGNILERFSAQQFPDLHSELNLSSLELGDSALYFCRGPRLEQYFGPGTRLTVT.

The chain joins TRBV19 to TRBJ2-1, with D tentatively TRBD1 (6 bases). CDR1 is LNHDA and CDR2 is SQIVND in the germline V gene (reference sequence). The V gene lost 4 bases and the J gene lost 4 bases, with 11 bases spanning the gap. CDR3 length equals 14 residues. CDR3: CASSTFGQYNEQFF. The CDR3 DNA reads TGTGCCAGTAGTACCTTCGGACAGTACAATGAGCAGTTCTTC.

The chain uses TRBV15 and TRBJ2-4; tentatively, D is TRBD2 (6 bases). There are 16 residues in the CDR3. Germline V gene data show CDR1 as LNHNV and CDR2 as YYDKDF (reference sequence). Trimming removed 3 bases from V and 4 bases from J, with 16 bases in between. As DNA, the CDR3 is TGTGCCACCAGCAGGAGGGACTCCCTGCGAAAAAACATTCAGTACTTC. The encoded protein is CATSRRDSLRKNIQYF.

A remark on this clone: Other DNA sequences in this sample translate to the same CDR3. This chain links TRBV11-2 with TRBJ2-7, with no clear D. CDR3 size: 13 residues. The V end lost 4 bases, the J end lost 3 bases, and 10 bases lay between the germline ends. The germline V gene has CDR1 SGHAT and CDR2 FQNNGV. CDR3 amino acids: CASSSGPSYEQYF. The CDR3 bases are TGTGCCAGCAGCTCCGGGCCCAGCTACGAGCAGTACTTC.

The chain recombines TRBV6-5 with TRBJ1-1; D is ambiguous. The CDR3 runs 13 residues. Germline loops: CDR1 MNHEY, CDR2 SVGAGI. V lost 5 bases, J lost 1 base, and 8 bases lay in between. For the CDR3, the DNA is TGTGCCAGCAGTCAAAACAGGAACACTGAAGCTTTCTTT. It yields the protein CASSQNRNTEAFF.

This clone has just a few counts. Written as DNA, the CDR3 is TGTGCCACCAGCAGCGAGAGAGCGAACACTGAAGCTTTCTTT. It encodes CATSSERANTEAFF. The rearrangement uses TRBV15 and TRBJ1-1; D ambiguous. Trimming removed 3 bases at V and 1 base at J, with 9 bases between. The CDR3 extends over 14 amino acids. From germline, CDR1 is LNHNV and CDR2 YYDKDF (reference sequence).

The chain recombines TRBV4-1 with TRBJ2-2; D gene uncertain. Trimming removed 4 bases from V and 5 bases from J, with 14 bases in between. Germline V CDR1 and CDR2: MGHRA, YSYEKL. The CDR3 length is 15 residues. The DNA of the CDR3 is TGCGCCAGCAGCCCCGTGGGTTATTCTACCGGGGAGCTGTTTTTT. Encoded protein: CASSPVGYSTGELFF.

The chain recombines TRBV19 with TRBJ2-7, with a possible D match to TRBD1 (5 bases). The CDR3 spans 11 residues. Germline V gives CDR1 LNHDA, CDR2 SQIVND (reference sequence). V lost 7 bases, J lost 5 bases, and 9 bases lay in between. CDR3 sequence: CASTLGDEQYF. The CDR3 region has the DNA TGTGCCAGTACCCTAGGGGACGAGCAGTACTTC.

The chain employs TRBV19 and TRBJ2-5; 7 nucleotides align to TRBD1. After removal of 3 bases from V and 1 base from J, the junction contained 11 bases not matched to a gene. This CDR3 contains 17 residues. Germline values: CDR1 LNHDA, CDR2 SQIVND (reference sequence). The CDR3 is CASSMPTARDSQETQYF. The CDR3 DNA sequence: TGTGCCAGTAGTATGCCTACCGCCCGGGACAGCCAAGAGACCCAGTACTTC.

V usage is TRBV7-9 and J usage is TRBJ2-5; D tentatively reads TRBD1 or TRBD2 (5 bases each). The CDR3 has 14 amino acids. V dropped 1 base and J dropped 4 bases, with 10 bases sitting between them. Germline loops: CDR1 SEHNR, CDR2 FQNEAQ (reference sequence). The CDR3 sequence: CASSLDPGRETQYF. The CDR3 region has the DNA TGTGCCAGCAGCTTAGATCCAGGGAGAGAGACCCAGTACTTC.

This clone was seen once. This sequence joins TRBV16 and TRBJ2-5; no definite D call. Trimming left V 4 bases short and J 2 bases short, with 14 bases between. Germline V CDR1 and CDR2: KGHSY, FQNENV. CDR3 length: 15 residues. The CDR3 protein is CASSLWRDYQETQYF. CDR3 coding DNA: TGTGCCAGCAGCCTCTGGCGTGATTATCAAGAGACCCAGTACTTC.

This clone was counted once. The chain uses TRBV19 and TRBJ1-2, with TRBD1 matching over 10 bases. CDR1 is LNHDA and CDR2 is SQIVND in the germline V gene (reference sequence). V dropped 5 bases and J dropped 0; count of bases not matched to a gene: 15. This CDR3 is built from 19 residues. The CDR3 DNA sequence: TGTGCCAGTAGTCCTCCGGGACAGGGGCCGCTGAGAGCTAACTATGGCTACACCTTC. Its translation is CASSPPGQGPLRANYGYTF.

The chain is built from TRBV27 and TRBJ2-2; 8 bases are shared with TRBD1. The CDR3 extends over 15 amino acids. CDR1 MNHEY and CDR2 SMNVEV come from the germline V gene (reference sequence). Trimming took 5 bases from V and 4 from J; bases not matched to a gene: 6. CDR3 in DNA: TGTGCCAGCAGTGTCAACACAGGGGGCACCGGGGAGCTGTTTTTT. It translates to CASSVNTGGTGELFF.

The V gene is TRBV9, the J gene TRBJ2-1; 8 bases line up with TRBD1. With 3 bases clipped from V and 4 bases from J, the junction kept 9 bases outside the gene matches. The CDR3 has 16 residues. CDR1 is SGDLS, CDR2 YYNGEE, per germline. This chain's CDR3 is CASSALQGALYNEQFF. The CDR3 nucleotides read TGTGCCAGCAGCGCCTTGCAGGGGGCCTTATACAATGAGCAGTTCTTC. The full variable domain, completed using reference TRBV9 and TRBJ2-1, is DSGVTQTPKHLITATGQRVTLRCSPRSGDLSVYWYQQSLDQGLQFLIQYYNGEERAKGNILERFSAQQFPDLHSELNLSSLELGDSALYFCASSALQGALYNEQFFGPGTRLTVL.

J is TRBJ1-5 and V is TRBV10-3; D is uncertain. The CDR3 is 15 residues long. V lost 2 bases and J 6 bases, leaving 14 bases between the germline ends. In germline, CDR1 is ENHRY, CDR2 SYGVKD. This chain's CDR3 is CAISEGLGAVQPQHF. The DNA for the CDR3 is TGTGCCATCAGTGAGGGTCTGGGCGCGGTTCAGCCCCAGCATTTT.

The chain couples TRBV9 to TRBJ2-1; a possible D gene is TRBD1 (6 bases). Germline V lookup: CDR1 SGDLS, CDR2 YYNGEE. There are 15 residues in the CDR3. V was pared by 3 bases and J by 2 bases, with 12 bases between. The CDR3 protein is CASSADRSPYNEQFF. In nucleotides, the CDR3 is TGTGCCAGCAGCGCCGACAGGAGCCCCTACAATGAGCAGTTCTTC.

Concerning this clone: This same CDR3 is encoded by further DNA sequences in the sample. The chain is built from TRBV7-9 and TRBJ2-7; D might be TRBD1 (5 bases). Per germline, CDR1 SEHNR and CDR2 FQNEAQ (reference sequence). The germline V and J ends were trimmed by 4 bases and 6 bases, with 10 bases remaining between them. This CDR3 has 12 amino acids. The CDR3: CASSSQGLEQYF. The CDR3 nucleotides are TGTGCCAGCAGCTCCCAGGGTCTCGAGCAGTACTTC.